This T cell receptor beta chain was documented in a study of T cells in Graves' hyperthyroidism and ophthalmopathy. This CDR3 has 17 amino acids. V trimming: 5 bases; J trimming: 4 bases; junction bases outside the gene matches: 8. Germline-derived CDR1 and CDR2 are LGHDT and YNNKEL (reference sequence). Amplified TCR beta CDR3 regions derived from RNA transcripts. TCR CDR3 underwent first-round RT-PCR with the HTBI primer set. TCRdb reprocessed the multiplex PCR reads with MiXCR, giving one entry per CDR3 protein. This sample has some 550,000 distinct CDR3 sequences, with more than 15% found just once. This clonotype has ten or more counts.

Material: blood. The clonotype originates from a woman aged 40 to 55 with Graves' ophthalmopathy. The chain joins TRBV3-1 to TRBJ2-1; TRBD2 agrees at 13 bases. The CDR3 region has the DNA TGTGCCAGCAGCTCAGGACTAGCGGGAGATGGGTACAATGAGCAGTTCTTC. It translates to CASSSGLAGDGYNEQFF.